One sample yielded the 21 T cell receptor beta chains listed below, sequenced in a study of T cell repertoires in cytomegalovirus infection (dated by TCRdb to the late 2010s). Sequencer: Illumina HiSeq 1500. Using fastp at Q25 and MiXCR, TCRdb reprocessed the public reads and kept productive beta chains. When rows share a CDR3 protein, they turn into one entry using the most common DNA and genes. The sample yields 200,000 to 300,000 distinct CDR3 sequences; roughly an eighth were counted once. The ten top clones hold around 8.7% of the sample. Sequencing was performed on PBMCs. The receptors derive from a human donor in good health (CMV status not recorded). Some clones in this sample may be carry-over from other donors' samples.

This clonotype has a handful of counts. The chain recombines TRBV28 with TRBJ2-7, with D hard to call. V dropped 3 bases and J dropped 4 bases, with 7 bases sitting between them. Germline V lookup: CDR1 MDHEN, CDR2 SYDVKM. The CDR3 covers 12 residues. Here the CDR3 reads CASSFDTYEQYF. The DNA for the CDR3 is TGTGCCAGCAGTTTTGACACTTACGAGCAGTACTTC.

This clonotype was seen a handful of times. This chain uses TRBV12-3 or TRBV12-4 with TRBJ1-4, with 7 bases matching TRBD1. V was pared by 6 bases and J by 8 bases, with 9 bases of the junction left unmatched. This CDR3 spans 14 amino acids. The CDR3 bases are TGTGCCAGCAGAAACGCCGGGACAGAGGAAAAACTGTTTTTT. Protein: CASRNAGTEEKLFF.

This chain links TRBV5-1 with TRBJ2-1, with 11 bases identical to TRBD1. Per germline, CDR1 SGHRS and CDR2 YFSETQ. J was trimmed by 5 bases and V by 4 bases; bases with no gene match: 11. The CDR3 extends over 17 amino acids. CDR3 region: CASSVPRTGGANNEQFF. CDR3 sequence (DNA): TGCGCCAGCAGCGTCCCTAGGACAGGGGGCGCGAACAATGAGCAGTTCTTC.

This clonotype was observed at least ten times. The genes are TRBV28 and TRBJ1-5; tentative D call: TRBD1 (5 bases). Trimming left V 6 bases short and J 2 bases short, with 14 bases between. The CDR3 length is 15 residues. Germline CDR1 is MDHEN and CDR2 is SYDVKM. CDR3 nucleotides: TGTGCCAGCAGCCTGAGTAGGGGTGGCAATCAGCCCCAGCATTTT. Protein sequence: CASSLSRGGNQPQHF.

About this clonotype itself: This may be a read error: a much more frequent sequence differs by one nucleotide. This rearrangement joins TRBV7-2 to TRBJ2-7, with unresolved D. The CDR3 runs to 12 residues. Germline V gene sequence: CDR1 SGHTA, CDR2 FQGNSA. This chain's CDR3 is CASSLARNEQSF. The DNA of the CDR3 is TGTGCCAGCAGCTTAGCGAGGAACGAGCAGTCCTTC.

This clonotype has just a few counts. This sequence joins TRBV20-1 and TRBJ2-3, with 12 bases fitting TRBD2. With V trimmed by 5 bases and J by 5 bases, 14 bases remained unmatched. Germline lookup yields CDR1 DFQATT and CDR2 SNEGSKA (reference sequence). This CDR3 region has 17 residues. The CDR3 region is CSAFGLAGSERRDTQYF. CDR3 DNA: TGCAGTGCTTTTGGACTAGCGGGGTCCGAGAGGAGAGATACGCAGTATTTT.

This clonotype was seen a few times. The chain carries TRBV12-3 or TRBV12-4 and TRBJ1-2, with D unclear. The CDR3 has 17 residues. The ends were cut back, 2 bases at V and 1 base at J, with 17 bases in the middle. The CDR3 bases are TGTGCCAGCAGTTTATCTCCGTGGGGTCGAGTTAACTATGGCTACACCTTC. Translating gives CASSLSPWGRVNYGYTF.

This clonotype was counted many times. The chain combines TRBV12-3 or TRBV12-4 with TRBJ2-5, with 12 nucleotides matching TRBD1. The J segment lost 5 bases and the V segment lost 6 bases, leaving 7 bases of the junction unmatched. The CDR3 runs 15 residues. CDR3 loop: CASSPGQGAAETQYF. In DNA, the CDR3 is TGTGCCAGCAGCCCGGGACAGGGGGCGGCGGAGACCCAGTACTTC.

A word on this clonotype: This may be a read error, as it is one base from a much larger clone. J is TRBJ1-5 and V is TRBV7-9; 8 nucleotides line up with TRBD1. The germline V gene encodes CDR1 SEHNR and CDR2 FQNEAQ (reference sequence). The CDR3 extends over 18 amino acids. The CDR3 DNA sequence: TGTGCCAGCAGCTTAGTGGTGAGTGGACAGGGATCGAATCACCCCCAGCATTTT. This translates into CASSLVVSGQGSNHPQHF. Full variable domain (outside the CDR3, taken from reference TRBV7-9 and TRBJ1-5): DTGVSQNPRHKITKRGQNVTFRCDPISEHNRLYWYRQTLGQGPEFLTYFQNEAQLEKSRLLSDRFSAERPKGSFSTLEIQRTEQGDSAMYLCASSLVVSGQGSNHPQHFGDGTRLSIL.

This rearrangement joins TRBV7-2 to TRBJ2-1; a weak D match, TRBD1 (6 bases). This CDR3 is built from 16 residues. The V gene's germline CDR1 is SGHTA and CDR2 FQGNSA. V dropped 5 bases and J dropped 9 bases, with 23 bases sitting between them. The CDR3 loop reads CASSPTRGGQKVEQFF. The CDR3 coding sequence is TGTGCCAGCAGCCCCACTCGTGGGGGACAAAAGGTTGAGCAGTTCTTC.

This clonotype was seen repeatedly, ten times or more. This sequence joins TRBV28 and TRBJ2-2, with 12 nucleotides matching TRBD2. V dropped 0 bases and J dropped 2; count of bases not matched to a gene: 7. The CDR3 runs 19 residues. CDR1 and CDR2 from the germline V gene are MDHEN and SYDVKM. The CDR3 nucleotides read TGTGCCAGCAGTTTATGGAGCTGGACTAGCGGGGCCAACACCGGGGAGCTGTTTTTT. Its translation: CASSLWSWTSGANTGELFF.

V usage is TRBV5-6 and J usage is TRBJ1-4, with a weak D call TRBD1 (5 bases). Between the trimmed V and J ends, which lost 7 bases and 5 bases, there was a span of 15 bases. The CDR3 runs 14 residues. Germline V gene data show CDR1 as SGHDT and CDR2 as YYEEEE. CDR3 region: CASGQQVVNEKLFF. The CDR3, as DNA: TGTGCCAGCGGCCAACAGGTGGTGAATGAAAAACTGTTTTTT.

This clonotype occurred many times. The rearrangement joins TRBV6-1 to TRBJ2-1; the D call may be TRBD1 or TRBD2 (5 bases each). From germline, CDR1 is MNHNS and CDR2 SASEGT. The CDR3 totals 15 residues. Trimming pared 5 bases from V and 4 bases from J, leaving 15 bases between. CDR3 protein: CASSRTGTGYNEQFF. The DNA of the CDR3 is TGTGCCAGCAGTCGCACCGGGACGGGATACAATGAGCAGTTCTTC.

The chain couples TRBV7-2 to TRBJ1-1, with D unclear. Trimming left V 3 bases short and J 0 bases short, with 5 bases between. Germline CDR1 SGHTA, CDR2 FQGNSA. This CDR3 region has 13 residues. The CDR3 nucleotides are TGTGCCAGCAGCTTCAGGATGAACACTGAAGCTTTCTTT. It translates to CASSFRMNTEAFF.

This clonotype showed up just a few times. The V and J genes are TRBV6-2 or TRBV6-3 and TRBJ2-1; 9 bases are shared with TRBD2. The V segment lost 2 bases and the J segment 3 bases; nucleotides outside the gene matches: 8. CDR1 and CDR2 from the germline V gene are MNHEY and SVGEGT. This CDR3 region has 17 residues. The CDR3 protein is CASSYLRSGRIYNEQFF. The CDR3 DNA reads TGTGCCAGCAGTTACCTCCGAAGCGGGAGGATCTACAATGAGCAGTTCTTC.

This clonotype was seen repeatedly, ten times or more. The chain links TRBV7-8 to TRBJ2-2; D call uncertain. The CDR3 is made up of 16 amino acids. V was clipped by 0 bases and J by 1 base, with 9 bases between them. Germline CDR1 SGHVS, CDR2 FQNEAQ. The CDR3 DNA sequence: TGTGCCAGCAGCTTAGCCTGGAGTCGGAACACCGGGGAGCTGTTTTTT. Protein: CASSLAWSRNTGELFF.

The gene calls are TRBV7-9 and TRBJ1-2, with D tentatively TRBD1 (5 bases). V lost 4 bases and J 4 bases, leaving 10 bases between the germline ends. The CDR3 extends over 13 amino acids. The germline CDR1 and CDR2 sequences are SEHNR and FQNEAQ (reference sequence). The CDR3 here is CASSSTDTYGYTF. The CDR3 nucleotides read TGTGCCAGCAGCTCGACGGACACCTATGGCTACACCTTC.

With regard to this clonotype: With a much larger clone just one base away, this may be a read error. The V gene is TRBV28, the J gene TRBJ2-1; D is possibly TRBD1 or TRBD2 (5 bases each). The CDR3 loop spans 18 amino acids. Germline V gives CDR1 MDHEN, CDR2 SYDVKM. V was trimmed by 2 bases and J by 5 bases, leaving 22 bases between them. For the CDR3, the DNA is TGTGCCAGCAGTTTAGTTTTGACGGGGCCCGGGGTCAACAATGAGCAGTTCTTC. Its protein product is CASSLVLTGPGVNNEQFF.

The table lists this clonotype with many counts. V is TRBV7-9 and J is TRBJ2-7; 7 bases match TRBD2. The CDR3 is 12 residues long. Germline CDR1 reads SEHNR; CDR2 reads FQNEAQ (reference sequence). V gave up 5 bases and J gave up 4 bases; unmatched junction bases: 2. This CDR3 is CASSPSGYEQYF. DNA for the CDR3: TGTGCCAGCAGCCCTAGCGGATACGAGCAGTACTTC.

This clonotype was picked up a small number of times. V is TRBV18 and J is TRBJ2-7; 7 nucleotides agree with TRBD2. Looked up from germline, CDR1 is KGHSH and CDR2 is LQKENI. V was pared by 4 bases and J by 6 bases, with 9 bases of the junction left unmatched. CDR3 size: 14 residues. The DNA for the CDR3 is TGTGCCAGCTCACAGCCGGGACTACCTTTCGAGCAGTACTTC. The encoded protein is CASSQPGLPFEQYF.

This clonotype has ten or more counts. A read error may produce the germline difference seen at one junction end. This chain links TRBV4-1 with TRBJ2-1; 8 bases are shared with TRBD2. Germline V gives CDR1 MGHRA, CDR2 YSYEKL. The CDR3 covers 15 residues. CDR3 DNA: TGTGCCAGCAGCCAAGCGGGGACTAGTGGCGATGAGCAGTTCTTC. Its translation: CASSQAGTSGDEQFF.